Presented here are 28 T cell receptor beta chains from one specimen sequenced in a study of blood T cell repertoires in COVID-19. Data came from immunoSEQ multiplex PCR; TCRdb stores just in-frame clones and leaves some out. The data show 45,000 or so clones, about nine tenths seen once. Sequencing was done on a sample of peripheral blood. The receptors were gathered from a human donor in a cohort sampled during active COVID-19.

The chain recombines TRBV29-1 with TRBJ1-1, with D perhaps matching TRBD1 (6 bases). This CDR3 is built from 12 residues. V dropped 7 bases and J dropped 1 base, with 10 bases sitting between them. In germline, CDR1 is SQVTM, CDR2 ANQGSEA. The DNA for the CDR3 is TGCAGCGCAGGGACAAGGAACACTGAAGCTTTCTTT. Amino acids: CSAGTRNTEAFF.

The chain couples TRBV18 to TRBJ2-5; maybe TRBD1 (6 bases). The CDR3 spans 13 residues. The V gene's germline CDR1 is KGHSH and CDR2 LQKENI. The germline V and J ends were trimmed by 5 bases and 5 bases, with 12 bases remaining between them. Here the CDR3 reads CASSGGSFETQYF. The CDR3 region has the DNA TGTGCCAGCTCAGGGGGCTCTTTTGAGACCCAGTACTTC.

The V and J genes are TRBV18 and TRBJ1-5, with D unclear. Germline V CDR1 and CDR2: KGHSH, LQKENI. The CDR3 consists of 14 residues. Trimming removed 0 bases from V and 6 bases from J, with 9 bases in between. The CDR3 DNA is TGTGCCAGCTCACCACCCGGGAAAAGTCAGCCCCAGCATTTT. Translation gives CASSPPGKSQPQHF.

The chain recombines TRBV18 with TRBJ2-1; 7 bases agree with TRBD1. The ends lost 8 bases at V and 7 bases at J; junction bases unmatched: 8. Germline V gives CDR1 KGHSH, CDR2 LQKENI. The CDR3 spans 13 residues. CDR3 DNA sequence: TGTGCCAGCGCAACAGGGGTTGCAAATGAGCAGTTCTTC. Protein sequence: CASATGVANEQFF.

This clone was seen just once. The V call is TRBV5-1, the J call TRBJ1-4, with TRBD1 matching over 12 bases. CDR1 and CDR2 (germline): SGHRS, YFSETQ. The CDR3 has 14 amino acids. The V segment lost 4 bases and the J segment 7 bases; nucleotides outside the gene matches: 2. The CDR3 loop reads CASSPGQGAEKLFF. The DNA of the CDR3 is TGCGCCAGCAGCCCGGGACAGGGGGCTGAAAAACTGTTTTTT.

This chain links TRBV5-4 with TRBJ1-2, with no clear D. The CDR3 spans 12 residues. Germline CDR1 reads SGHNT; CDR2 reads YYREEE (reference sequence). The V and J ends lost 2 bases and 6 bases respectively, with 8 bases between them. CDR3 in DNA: TGTGCCAGCAGCTTTCACGGTAATGGCTACACCTTC. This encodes CASSFHGNGYTF.

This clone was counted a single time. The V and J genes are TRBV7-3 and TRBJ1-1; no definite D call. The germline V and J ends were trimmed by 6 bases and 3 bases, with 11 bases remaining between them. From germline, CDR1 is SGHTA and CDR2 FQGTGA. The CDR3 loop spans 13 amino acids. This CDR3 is CASRLDSYTEAFF. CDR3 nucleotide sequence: TGTGCCAGCAGGCTCGACTCCTACACTGAAGCTTTCTTT. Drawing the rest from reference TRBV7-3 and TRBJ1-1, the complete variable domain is GAGVSQTPSNKVTEKGKYVELRCDPISGHTALYWYRQSLGQGPEFLIYFQGTGAADDSGLPNDRFFAVRPEGSVSTLKIQRTERGDSAVYLCASRLDSYTEAFFGQGTRLTVV.

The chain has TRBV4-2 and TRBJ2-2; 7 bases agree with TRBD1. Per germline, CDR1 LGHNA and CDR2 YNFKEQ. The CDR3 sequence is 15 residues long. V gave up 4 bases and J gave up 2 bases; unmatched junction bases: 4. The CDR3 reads CASSLGDSNTGELFF. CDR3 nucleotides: TGTGCCAGCAGCCTGGGGGACAGTAACACCGGGGAGCTGTTTTTT.

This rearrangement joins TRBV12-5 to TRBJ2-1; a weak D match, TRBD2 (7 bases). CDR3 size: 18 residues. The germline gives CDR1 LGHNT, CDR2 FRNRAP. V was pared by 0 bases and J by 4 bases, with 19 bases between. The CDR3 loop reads CASGLVLREGGGYNEQFF. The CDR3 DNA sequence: TGTGCTAGTGGTTTGGTACTCAGAGAGGGGGGAGGGTACAATGAGCAGTTCTTC.

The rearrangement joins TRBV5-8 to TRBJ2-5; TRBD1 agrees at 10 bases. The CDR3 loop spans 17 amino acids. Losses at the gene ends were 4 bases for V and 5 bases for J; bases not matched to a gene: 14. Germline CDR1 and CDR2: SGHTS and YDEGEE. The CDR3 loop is CASSPPAGQGWRETQYF. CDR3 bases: TGTGCCAGCAGCCCCCCCGCGGGACAGGGGTGGCGGGAGACCCAGTACTTC.

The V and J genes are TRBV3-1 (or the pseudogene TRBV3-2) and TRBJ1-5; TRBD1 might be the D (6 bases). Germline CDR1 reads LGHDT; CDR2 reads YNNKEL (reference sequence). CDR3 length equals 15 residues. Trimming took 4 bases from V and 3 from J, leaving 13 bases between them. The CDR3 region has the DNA TGTGCCAGCAGCCCGGGGGGGCCAGCCAATCAGCCCCAGCATTTT. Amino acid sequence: CASSPGGPANQPQHF.

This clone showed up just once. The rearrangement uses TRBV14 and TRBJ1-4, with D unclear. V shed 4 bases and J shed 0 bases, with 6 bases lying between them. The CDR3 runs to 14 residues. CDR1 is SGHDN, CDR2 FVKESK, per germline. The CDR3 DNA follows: TGTGCCAGCAGCCCCACAGCAACTAATGAAAAACTGTTTTTT. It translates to CASSPTATNEKLFF.

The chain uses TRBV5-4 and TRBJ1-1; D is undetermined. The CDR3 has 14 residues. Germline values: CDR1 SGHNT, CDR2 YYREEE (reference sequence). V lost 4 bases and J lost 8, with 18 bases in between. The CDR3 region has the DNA TGTGCCAGCAGCCCCTGGAACAGACCACTGGAAGCTTTCTTT. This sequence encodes CASSPWNRPLEAFF.

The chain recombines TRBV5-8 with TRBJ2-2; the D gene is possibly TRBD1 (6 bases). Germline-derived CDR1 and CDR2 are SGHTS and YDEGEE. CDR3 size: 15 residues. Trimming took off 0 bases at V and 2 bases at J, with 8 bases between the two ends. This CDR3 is CASSLVGGNTGELFF. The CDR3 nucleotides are TGTGCCAGCAGCTTGGTAGGGGGAAACACCGGGGAGCTGTTTTTT.

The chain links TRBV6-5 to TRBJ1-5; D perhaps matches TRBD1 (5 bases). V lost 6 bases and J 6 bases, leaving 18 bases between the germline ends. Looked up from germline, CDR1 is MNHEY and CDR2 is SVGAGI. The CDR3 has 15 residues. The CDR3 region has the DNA TGTGCCAGCAGCAACGGCGGGGGGGGTGGTCAGCCCCAGCATTTT. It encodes CASSNGGGGGQPQHF.

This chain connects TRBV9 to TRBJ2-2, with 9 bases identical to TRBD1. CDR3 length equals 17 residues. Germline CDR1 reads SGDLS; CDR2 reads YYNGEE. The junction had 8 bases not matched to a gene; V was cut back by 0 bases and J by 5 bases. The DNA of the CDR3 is TGTGCCAGCAGCGTAGGGGAGGGACAGGGTAGGACCGGGGAGCTGTTTTTT. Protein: CASSVGEGQGRTGELFF.

CDR3 protein: CARDPRNQGMSLYEQYF. The CDR3 nucleotides read TGTGCCAGGGACCCCCGAAATCAGGGAATGTCCTTGTACGAGCAGTACTTC. The V call is TRBV27, the J call TRBJ2-7, with D possibly matching TRBD1 (5 bases). This CDR3 is 17 amino acids long. Germline values: CDR1 MNHEY, CDR2 SMNVEV (reference sequence). V was clipped by 9 bases and J by 4 bases, with 28 bases between them.

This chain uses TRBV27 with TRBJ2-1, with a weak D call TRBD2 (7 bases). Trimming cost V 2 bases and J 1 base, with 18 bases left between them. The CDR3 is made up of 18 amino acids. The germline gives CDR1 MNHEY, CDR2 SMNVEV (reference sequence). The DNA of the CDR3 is TGTGCCAGCAGTTTAGGGGGGGCGGGGGAAAGGTCCTACAATGAGCAGTTCTTC. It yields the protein CASSLGGAGERSYNEQFF.

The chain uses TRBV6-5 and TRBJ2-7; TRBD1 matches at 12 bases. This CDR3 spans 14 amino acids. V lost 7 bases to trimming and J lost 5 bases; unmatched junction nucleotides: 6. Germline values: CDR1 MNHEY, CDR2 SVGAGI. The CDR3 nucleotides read TGTGCCAGCACCCGGGGACAGGGGGCTCACGAGCAGTACTTC. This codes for CASTRGQGAHEQYF.

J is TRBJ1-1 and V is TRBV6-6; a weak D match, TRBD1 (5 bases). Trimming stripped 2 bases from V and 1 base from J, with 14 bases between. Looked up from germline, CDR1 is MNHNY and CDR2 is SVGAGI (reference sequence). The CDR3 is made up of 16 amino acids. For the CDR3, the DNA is TGTGCCAGCAGTTACCCGGTTATCAGGGCGAACACTGAAGCTTTCTTT. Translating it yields CASSYPVIRANTEAFF.

CDR3 DNA sequence: TGTGCCACCAGTGATCCCCGGACAGGAACCTACGAGCAGTACTTC. The encoded protein is CATSDPRTGTYEQYF. V is TRBV24-1 and J is TRBJ2-7, with 7 nucleotides matching TRBD1. This CDR3 contains 15 residues. Trimming cost V 3 bases and J 2 bases; bases outside gene matches: 6. CDR1 is KGHDR, CDR2 SFDVKD, per germline.

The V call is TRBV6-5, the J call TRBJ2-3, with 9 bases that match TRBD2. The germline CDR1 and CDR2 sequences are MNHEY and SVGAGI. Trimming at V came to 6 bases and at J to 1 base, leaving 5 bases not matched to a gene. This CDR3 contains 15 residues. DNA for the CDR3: TGTGCCAGCAGGGTAGCGGGGGCCCGCACAGATACGCAGTATTTT. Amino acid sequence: CASRVAGARTDTQYF.

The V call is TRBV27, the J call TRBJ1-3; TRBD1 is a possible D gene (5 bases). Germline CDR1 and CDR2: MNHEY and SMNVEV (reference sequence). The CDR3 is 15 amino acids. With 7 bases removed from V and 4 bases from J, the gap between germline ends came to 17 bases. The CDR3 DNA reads TGTGCCAGCAAAACCGACAGCTGGGTAGGAAACACCATATATTTT. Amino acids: CASKTDSWVGNTIYF.

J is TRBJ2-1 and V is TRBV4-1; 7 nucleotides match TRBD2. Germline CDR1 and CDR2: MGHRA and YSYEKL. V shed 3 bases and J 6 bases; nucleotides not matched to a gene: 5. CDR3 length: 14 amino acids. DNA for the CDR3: TGCGCCAGCAGCCAGGACCGGACTAGCAATGAGCAGTTCTTC. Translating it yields CASSQDRTSNEQFF.

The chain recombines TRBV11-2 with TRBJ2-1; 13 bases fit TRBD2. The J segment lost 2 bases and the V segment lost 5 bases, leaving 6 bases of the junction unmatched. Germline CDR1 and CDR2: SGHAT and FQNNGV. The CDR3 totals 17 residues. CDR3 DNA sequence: TGTGCCAGCAGCCATTGGACTAGCGGGGGACCCTACAATGAGCAGTTCTTC. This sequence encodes CASSHWTSGGPYNEQFF.

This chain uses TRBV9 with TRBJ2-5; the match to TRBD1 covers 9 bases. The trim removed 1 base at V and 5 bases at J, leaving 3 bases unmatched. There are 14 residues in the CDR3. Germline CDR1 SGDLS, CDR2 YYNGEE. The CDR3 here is CASSVPGQGETQYF. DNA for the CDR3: TGTGCCAGCAGCGTACCGGGACAGGGCGAGACCCAGTACTTC.

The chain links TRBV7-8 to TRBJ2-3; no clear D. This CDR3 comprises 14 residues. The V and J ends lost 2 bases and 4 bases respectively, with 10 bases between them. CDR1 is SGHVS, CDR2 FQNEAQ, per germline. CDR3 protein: CASSLQSAADTQYF. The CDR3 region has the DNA TGTGCCAGCAGCTTACAGTCCGCTGCAGATACGCAGTATTTT.

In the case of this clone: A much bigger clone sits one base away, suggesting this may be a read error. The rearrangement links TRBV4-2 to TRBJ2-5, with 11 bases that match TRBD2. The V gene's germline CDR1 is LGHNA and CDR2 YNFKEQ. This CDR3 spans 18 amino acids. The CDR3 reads CASSQELSGGAKQEIQYF. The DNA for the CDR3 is TGTGCCAGCAGCCAAGAACTTAGCGGGGGGGCTAAACAAGAGATCCAGTACTTC.